This entry lists 10 T cell receptor beta chains sequenced from one sample in a study of cytomegalovirus exposure and HLA in healthy donors. Sequencing was performed with immunoSEQ multiplex PCR; in TCRdb, only in-frame clones are kept and a portion is missing. Here the sample spans about 110,000 clones, approximately 90% being singletons. Sequencing used PBMCs. All receptors come from a woman between 18 and 30 years old in good health and CMV-seronegative.

The CDR3 protein is CASSLMDRENTEAFF. For the CDR3, the DNA is TGTGCCAGCAGCCTCATGGACAGAGAGAACACTGAAGCTTTCTTT. V gene TRBV27 combines with J gene TRBJ1-1; D is perhaps TRBD1 (6 bases). Germline V CDR1 and CDR2: MNHEY, SMNVEV (reference sequence). V lost 6 bases, J lost 1 base, and 15 bases lay in between. The CDR3 is made up of 15 amino acids.

V gene TRBV5-1 combines with J gene TRBJ2-2; 10 bases agree with TRBD1. The germline CDR1 and CDR2 sequences are SGHRS and YFSETQ. This CDR3 contains 15 residues. The junction had 4 bases not matched to a gene; V was cut back by 5 bases and J by 3 bases. CDR3 bases: TGCGCCAGCAGACGGACAGGGGGTGACACCGGGGAGCTGTTTTTT. Translating it yields CASRRTGGDTGELFF.

This sequence joins TRBV18 and TRBJ1-1; 9 bases fit TRBD1. J lost 4 bases, V lost 3 bases, and 6 bases had no gene match. Per germline, CDR1 KGHSH and CDR2 LQKENI. The CDR3 is 15 amino acids. The CDR3 reads CASSPRTGDSTEAFF. In DNA, the CDR3 is TGTGCCAGCTCACCCCGGACAGGGGATAGCACTGAAGCTTTCTTT.

The genes are TRBV5-1 and TRBJ2-5; 11 nucleotides agree with TRBD2. The CDR3 consists of 14 residues. Germline assignment: CDR1 SGHRS and CDR2 YFSETQ. The V gene end was trimmed by 4 bases and the J gene end by 4 bases; junction bases not matched to a gene: 3. CDR3 in amino acids: CASSLGTSGETQYF. The DNA for the CDR3 is TGCGCCAGCAGCCTGGGGACTAGCGGAGAGACCCAGTACTTC.

The CDR3 coding sequence is TGCAGCGAGGTTCCGGGACTACGATCTTTAGAGACCCAGTACTTC. Its translation is CSEVPGLRSLETQYF. The rearrangement uses TRBV29-1 and TRBJ2-5; 7 bases are shared with TRBD2. V lost 7 bases and J lost 4; bases outside the gene matches: 15. The germline CDR1 and CDR2 sequences are SQVTM and ANQGSEA. The CDR3 has 15 residues. Together with reference TRBV29-1 and TRBJ2-5, the CDR3 gives the full variable domain: SAVISQKPSRDICQRGTSLTIQCQVDSQVTMMFWYRQQPGQSLTLIATANQGSEATYESGFVIDKFPISRPNLTFSTLTVSNMSPEDSSIYLCSEVPGLRSLETQYFGPGTRLLVL.

V and J are TRBV2 and TRBJ1-2; D not resolved. CDR1 is SNHLY and CDR2 is FYNNEI in the germline V gene. V lost 4 bases, J lost 1 base, and 13 bases lay in between. This CDR3 has 15 residues. CDR3 nucleotides: TGTGCCAGCAGTGCCGGATGGGAGGTTAACTATGGCTACACCTTC. Residues: CASSAGWEVNYGYTF. The full variable domain, its missing parts supplied by reference TRBV2 and TRBJ1-2, is EPEVTQTPSHQVTQMGQEVILRCVPISNHLYFYWYRQILGQKVEFLVSFYNNEISEKSEIFDDQFSVERPDGSNFTLKIRSTKLEDSAMYFCASSAGWEVNYGYTFGSGTRLTVV.

The chain carries TRBV7-2 and TRBJ1-2; 9 bases align to TRBD1. This CDR3 comprises 18 residues. V lost 2 bases, J lost 3 bases, and 13 bases stayed unmatched. The germline CDR1 and CDR2 sequences are SGHTA and FQGNSA. CDR3 region: CASSLHPGQGPGYYGYTF. The CDR3 bases are TGTGCCAGCAGCTTACATCCGGGACAGGGCCCGGGTTACTATGGCTACACCTTC.

The chain is built from TRBV7-9 and TRBJ2-7, with D possibly TRBD2 on 6 matching bases. The CDR3 is 12 residues long. Trimming pared 3 bases from V and 6 bases from J, leaving 9 bases between. From germline, CDR1 is SEHNR and CDR2 FQNEAQ (reference sequence). CDR3 in DNA: TGTGCCAGCAGCTTCGCGGAGGGCGAGCAGTACTTC. The encoded protein is CASSFAEGEQYF.

This chain joins TRBV18 and TRBJ1-5; maybe TRBD1 (6 bases). The CDR3 extends over 18 amino acids. V dropped 3 bases and J dropped 1 base, with 19 bases sitting between them. The germline V gene has CDR1 KGHSH and CDR2 LQKENI. CDR3 loop: CASSPWLTTGSSNQPQHF. The CDR3 nucleotides read TGTGCCAGCTCACCGTGGCTAACGACAGGATCGAGCAATCAGCCCCAGCATTTT. The full variable domain, completed using reference TRBV18 and TRBJ1-5, is NAGVMQNPRHLVRRRGQEARLRCSPMKGHSHVYWYRQLPEEGLKFMVYLQKENIIDESGMPKERFSAEFPKEGPSILRIQQVVRGDSAAYFCASSPWLTTGSSNQPQHFGDGTRLSIL.

V is TRBV9 and J is TRBJ2-3, with TRBD2 matching 7 bases. CDR1 and CDR2 (germline): SGDLS, YYNGEE. With 0 bases clipped from V and 4 bases from J, the junction kept 5 bases outside the gene matches. The CDR3 sequence is 15 residues long. The CDR3 spells CASSVGSGRADTQYF. CDR3 bases: TGTGCCAGCAGCGTAGGGTCAGGGAGGGCAGATACGCAGTATTTT.